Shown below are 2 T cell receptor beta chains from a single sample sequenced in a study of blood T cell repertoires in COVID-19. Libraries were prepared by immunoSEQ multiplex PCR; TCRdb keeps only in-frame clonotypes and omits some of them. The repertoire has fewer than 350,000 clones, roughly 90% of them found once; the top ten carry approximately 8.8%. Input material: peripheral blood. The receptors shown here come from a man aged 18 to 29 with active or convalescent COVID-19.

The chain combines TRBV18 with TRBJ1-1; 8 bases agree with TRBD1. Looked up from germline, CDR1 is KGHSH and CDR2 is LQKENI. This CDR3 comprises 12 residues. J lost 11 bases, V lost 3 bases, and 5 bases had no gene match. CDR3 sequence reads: CASSPTGGEAFF. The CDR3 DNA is TGTGCCAGCTCACCTACAGGGGGAGAGGCTTTCTTT.

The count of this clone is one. This CDR3 reads CATSGGAGRHQETQYF. The CDR3 bases are TGTGCCACCAGTGGTGGGGCGGGGCGGCACCAAGAGACCCAGTACTTC. The chain carries TRBV15 and TRBJ2-5; D may be TRBD2 (6 bases). The germline V gene encodes CDR1 LNHNV and CDR2 YYDKDF (reference sequence). V lost 6 bases and J lost 0, with 17 bases in between. This CDR3 contains 16 residues.